This T cell receptor (beta chain) was identified in a study of vaccination and CD4 T cells after COVID-19 (dated by TCRdb to between 2021 and 2022). Concerning the study at large: SARS-CoV-2 positivity had been established in the convalescent patients by nasal swab PCR, and mild disease was recorded in under ten of these patients and severe disease in one. Participants got two doses of the Pfizer-BioNTech BNT162b2 vaccine (n=8) or two doses of the Moderna mRNA-1273 vaccine (n=2). In 10 COVID-19 convalescent patients and a handful of infection-naive healthy vaccine recipients, researchers compared the spike-specific CD4+ TCR repertoire from before mRNA vaccination with the repertoire from after. As controls, cultures received a CEFX viral epitope pool (the positive control), an HIV-1 Nef peptide pool (the negative control), or no peptide at all. Post-vaccine blood samples were obtained a median of around 74 days after the second vaccine dose, with a range of about 12 to 241 days. Culture stimuli were overlapping spike peptide pools from SARS-CoV-2 and from the common cold coronaviruses HCoV-NL63, HCoV-OC43 and HCoV-229E. Post-COVID blood samples were collected from convalescent patients a median of about 92 days after diagnosis, with a range of about 35 to 170 days. The convalescent cohort comprised six males and four females, including two Hispanic individuals, seven Caucasians, two Asians and one multiracial person. Overall study outcomes, separate from this receptor: Of the vaccine-specific clones found in convalescent patients, nearly all (304 of 307) were mono-reactive for SARS-CoV-2 spike instead of being cross-reactive with common cold coronaviruses. In convalescent patients, a median around 86% of post-vaccine SARS-CoV-2-reactive clones were detected only after vaccination, and vaccine-specific priming was suggested by this finding. Although the median number of SARS-CoV-2-reactive clonotypes went up from roughly 23 after infection to approximately 40 after vaccination, the increase was not significant. The number of convalescent patients in the study was relatively small, and the study did not examine early timepoints following natural infection.

Receptor amplification or capture employed PCR. At the Johns Hopkins FTIC core, DNA from the cultured CD4+ T cells underwent TCR sequencing with the Oncomine TCR Beta short-read assay. The QIAamp micro DNA kit was used to extract genomic DNA from the cultured CD4+ T cells. Oncomine TCR Beta libraries made from cultured CD4+ T cells were pooled using unique dual indexes and sequenced on an Illumina iSeq 100. As for the original processing: Non-productive sequences were removed, and CDR3s that did not start with C, did not end with F or W, or were shorter than 7 amino acids were discarded. Antigen-specific clonotypes were identified with the MANAFEST web application by comparing peptide-stimulated wells with reference and other culture wells. To be called positive, a clone needed an FDR below 0.05, an odds ratio above 5, and a productive frequency above 0.1% in at least two of three replicate wells. A clonotype counted as cross-reactive if it showed significant expansion both in the SARS-CoV-2 spike wells and in at least one common cold coronavirus spike condition. Similarity between CDR3 sequences was evaluated in R version 3.6.1 using Levenshtein distances (stringdist) and unrooted phylogenetic trees (ape). TCRdb reworked the public reads: Q25 trimming with fastp, MiXCR clone assembly, productive beta chains retained. Rows are unified per CDR3 protein, each entry keeping the most common DNA and genes. The V and J calls reflect TCRdb's pipeline rather than the authors' work. Counted in this sample were 8,500 to 14,000 distinct CDR3 sequences; about 42% of them appeared once. Of the sample, around 29% falls within the top ten clones.

V has 6 bases trimmed and J has 2 bases trimmed; junction bases matching no gene number 5. The germline V gene specifies MNHNS as CDR1 and SASEGT as CDR2. The CDR3 contains 14 residues, cysteine and phenylalanine counted. CDR3 DNA is the only sequence kept; it has 42 bases, read in frame from the first base. The treatment or condition label on this specimen signifies: roughly 11-day PBMC culture with coronavirus spike peptide pools or control peptides (ViraFEST assay). The ViraFEST assay, used in the study, expanded antigen-specific T cells with peptide pools and then identified the expanded clonotypes through TCR sequencing. The positive SARS-CoV-2 PCR tests of the convalescent patients were dated from March to December 2020, before the Alpha, Beta and Delta variants emerged in the United States. PBMCs were cultured at approximately 2 million per well in IMDM supplemented with approximately 5% human AB serum and 9.5 to 10 IU/ml IL-2, with around 10 ug/ml peptide pools added. Half of the culture medium was replaced with fresh IL-2-containing medium on days 3 and 7. Once the cells had been in culture for around 10 days, the EasySep CD4+ T cell isolation kit was used to isolate CD4+ T cells by negative selection. PBMCs were separated from whole blood using Ficoll-Paque Plus gradient centrifugation and then either used fresh or cryopreserved at -140C. Triplicate wells were generally used for each culture condition.

This clonotype was detected only a few times. Its antigen remains unidentified. Within one base of it there is no much larger clone, and no base qualities were kept. The V and J segments used are TRBV6-1 and TRBJ2-3, with 7 bases aligning to TRBD1. The TCR was taken from a human donor who had recovered from COVID-19. Sample: CD4+ T cells from blood, cultured in vitro. The DNA sequence follows: TGTGCCAGCAGACAGGGGCCCACCACAGATACGCAGTATTTT. Translated, this gives CASRQGPTTDTQYF.